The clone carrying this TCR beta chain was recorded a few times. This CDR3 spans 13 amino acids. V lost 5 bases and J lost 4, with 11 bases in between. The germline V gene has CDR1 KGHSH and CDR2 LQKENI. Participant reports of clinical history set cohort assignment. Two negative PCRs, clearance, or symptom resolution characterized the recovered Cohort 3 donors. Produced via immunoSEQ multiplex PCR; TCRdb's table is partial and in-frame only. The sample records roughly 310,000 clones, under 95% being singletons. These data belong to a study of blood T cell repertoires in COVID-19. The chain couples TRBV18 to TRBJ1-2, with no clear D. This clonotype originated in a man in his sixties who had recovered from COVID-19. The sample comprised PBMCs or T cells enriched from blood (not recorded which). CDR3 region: CASSSYGIYGYTF. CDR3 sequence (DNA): TGTGCCAGCTCATCGTACGGGATCTATGGCTACACCTTC.